This T cell receptor (beta chain) is drawn from a study of T cells in lung cancer brain metastases (dated 2018 in TCRdb). Describing the broader study: About 85% of the 20 patients had a history of tobacco use, with a median of about 38 pack-years. Nine tenths of the roughly 20 patients received no interval therapy between primary and metastasis resection. The primary and brain metastasis specimens were acquired a median of around 350 days apart. TCR beta CDR3 repertoires were compared between fully resected primary non-small cell lung cancers and paired brain metastases. The cohort included roughly 20 patients who provided some 40 specimens, with each patient contributing one primary lung lesion and one brain metastasis. Patients had a median age at first diagnosis of 57.5 years, with 8 or 9 males and eleven to twelve females. The average DNA integrity number was about 4 in both primary and metastatic specimens, and the two sites did not differ significantly.

Patients had resection either for delayed recurrence of a solitary brain metastasis or for synchronous oligometastatic disease. To avoid including cancers other than NSCLC, any patient with a history of multiple malignancies was excluded. Using marked H&E slides as a guide, tumor areas were macrodissected from 5 or 6 unstained roughly 9.4 um sections that had been deparaffinized. All specimens were formalin-fixed and paraffin-embedded (FFPE). The AllPrep DNA/RNA FFPE Kit was used to extract genomic DNA. Paper-wide results and their limitations: The study could not control for the effects of preoperative corticosteroids on T cell infiltration in brain metastases. DNA fragmentation in the FFPE samples may have kept the complete infiltrating T cell repertoire from being retrieved. The ten most abundant clones made up a significantly larger repertoire fraction in brain metastases than primaries, suggesting clonal expansion. Brain metastases contained significantly fewer unique productive clones than the paired primaries (median around 1,500 versus 4,400). Most clones were specific to a single lesion, and paired lesions overlapped only to a limited degree (mean Morisita index 0.23).

Each sample received about 2 to 5 ug of genomic DNA as input, and the DNA input was kept equal within each pair of samples. TCR beta libraries were built with the immunoSEQ hsTCRbeta Kit using multiplexed V and J gene primers in two PCR steps. Pooled libraries with positive and negative controls were sequenced on an Illumina MiSeq using a 100-cycle paired-end protocol. In the authors' own workflow: Raw data were processed by the immunoSEQ vendor into normalized, annotated TCR beta repertoire reports. Richness was counted as unique clones by nucleotide sequence, and total richness was extrapolated with the iChao1 and Efron-Thisted estimators. To characterize and compare the paired lesions, the analysis used Pielou's evenness, Simpson's index, the proportional abundance of the top-ten clones, and the Morisita overlap index. TCRdb stores this immuneACCESS table with in-frame sequences only. Part of the clones is absent; in the studies checked, under half of the shortfall reflects unresolved V genes, and no reason is known for the rest. D and trimming come from the DNA, and the V and J calls and clone size come from that table. The sample data list roughly 1,600 clones, and 85% to 90% of these were observed just once. Together, the top ten hold under 8% of the sample.

Concerning this clone itself: The target of this receptor is not known. Base qualities are not recorded, but no much larger clone differs from it by a single base.

Including the terminal cysteine and phenylalanine, the CDR3 comprises 13 residues. Just CDR3 DNA is preserved here, 39 bases in frame from base 1. V was cut back by 0 bases and J by 7 bases, leaving a gap of 12 bases between them. Based on the germline V gene, the CDR1 and CDR2 sequences are SQVTM and ANQGSEA. Recombination joined TRBV29-1 with TRBJ1-1, with the D gene too uncertain to name. The sequenced material came from tumor tissue from a brain metastasis. The intended sense of this specimen's cell subset or site label: paired resected brain metastasis. This clonotype was obtained from a man in his fifties or sixties with non-small cell lung cancer that had spread to the brain. The CDR3 protein is CSVEEVTRGEAFF. The DNA is TGCAGCGTTGAAGAGGTGACCAGAGGTGAAGCTTTCTTT.